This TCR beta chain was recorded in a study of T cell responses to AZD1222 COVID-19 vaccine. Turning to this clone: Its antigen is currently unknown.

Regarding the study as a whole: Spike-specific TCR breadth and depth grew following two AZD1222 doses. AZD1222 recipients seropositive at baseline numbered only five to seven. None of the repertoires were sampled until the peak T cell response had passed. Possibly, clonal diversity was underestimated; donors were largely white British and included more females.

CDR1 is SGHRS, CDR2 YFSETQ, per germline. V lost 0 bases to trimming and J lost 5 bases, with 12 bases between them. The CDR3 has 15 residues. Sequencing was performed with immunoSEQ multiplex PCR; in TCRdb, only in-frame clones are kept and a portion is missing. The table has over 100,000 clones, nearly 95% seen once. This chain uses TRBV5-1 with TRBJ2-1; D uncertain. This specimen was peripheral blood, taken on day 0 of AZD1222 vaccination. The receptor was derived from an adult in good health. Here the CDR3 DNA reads TGCGCCAGCAGCTTGGTTGGCGACCAAAACAATGAGCAGTTCTTC. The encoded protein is CASSLVGDQNNEQFF.